The 9 T cell receptor beta chains presented below share a single source sample, sequenced in a study of T cell repertoires in cytomegalovirus infection. The antigens these receptors bind are not known. TCRdb passed the reads through MiXCR, listing each CDR3 protein once. Of 400,000 to 600,000 distinct CDR3 sequences listed, about 44% are singletons. The material was cultured PBMCs, obtained from culture after CMV antigen stimulation. The receptors come from a human donor in good health (CMV status not recorded). Some clones in this sample may be carry-over from other donors' samples.

The table lists this clonotype with a few counts. The chain links TRBV20-1 to TRBJ1-6; D is uncertain. CDR1 is DFQATT and CDR2 is SNEGSKA in the germline V gene (reference sequence). The CDR3 length is 14 residues. V was clipped by 3 bases and J by 0 bases, with 6 bases between them. In DNA form, the CDR3 reads TGCAGTGCTAGGACTCCCTCCTATAATTCACCCCTCCACTTT. It yields the protein CSARTPSYNSPLHF.

The genes are TRBV10-2 and TRBJ2-4; D is possibly TRBD2 (5 bases). The germline V gene has CDR1 WSHSY and CDR2 SAAADI. The length of the CDR3 is 16 residues. The V gene lost 2 bases and the J gene lost 6 bases, with 17 bases spanning the gap. CDR3 sequence: CASSEVIGSAGNIQYF. The CDR3 DNA reads as TGCGCCAGCAGTGAGGTTATTGGTTCGGCGGGAAACATTCAGTACTTC.

A few counts support this clonotype. The gene calls are TRBV27 and TRBJ2-5; possible D gene TRBD2, 5 bases. The V end was cut by 6 bases, the J end by 3 bases, with 14 bases between. The germline V gene encodes CDR1 MNHEY and CDR2 SMNVEV (reference sequence). The CDR3 spans 14 residues. CDR3 nucleotides: TGTGCCAGCAGCCCCTCCCCGAGGGAAGAGACCCAGTACTTC. It encodes CASSPSPREETQYF.

The V call is TRBV6-1, the J call TRBJ2-7, with no clear D. The germline V gene encodes CDR1 MNHNS and CDR2 SASEGT. Trimming pared 5 bases from V and 4 bases from J, leaving 9 bases between. The CDR3 runs to 12 residues. For the CDR3, the DNA is TGTGCCAGCAGTTGGTCCATATACGAGCAGTACTTC. Amino acid sequence: CASSWSIYEQYF.

The genes are TRBV6-6 and TRBJ1-6; no definite D call. The CDR3 is made up of 12 amino acids. V was clipped by 5 bases and J by 6 bases, with 5 bases between them. Germline CDR1 is MNHNY and CDR2 is SVGAGI (reference sequence). The CDR3 DNA follows: TGTGCCAGCAGTGTCGGTAATTCACCCCTCCACTTT. This encodes CASSVGNSPLHF.

Only a few counts were recorded for this clonotype. The chain recombines TRBV2 with TRBJ2-3; 7 bases map to TRBD1. Trimming at V came to 6 bases and at J to 4 bases, leaving 13 bases not matched to a gene. Germline lookup yields CDR1 SNHLY and CDR2 FYNNEI. The CDR3 spans 16 residues. The CDR3 region has the DNA TGTGCCAGCAGGAAGGACAGGCCGAGGAAGTCAGATACGCAGTATTTT. It is translated as CASRKDRPRKSDTQYF.

This chain joins TRBV14 and TRBJ1-1; D is uncertain. The germline CDR1 and CDR2 sequences are SGHDN and FVKESK. V was pared by 3 bases and J by 6 bases, with 17 bases between. CDR3 length equals 15 residues. The CDR3, as DNA: TGTGCCAGCAGCCAGCAAAAAGACGGGATCCCTGAAGCTTTCTTT. This codes for CASSQQKDGIPEAFF.

A few counts support this clonotype. J is TRBJ2-3 and V is TRBV6-1, with TRBD2 matching 9 bases. Germline V gives CDR1 MNHNS, CDR2 SASEGT. With 5 bases clipped from V and 2 bases from J, the junction kept 8 bases outside the gene matches. This CDR3 comprises 16 residues. The chain's CDR3 is CASSLDGLATTDTQYF. Written as DNA, the CDR3 is TGTGCCAGCAGTCTAGATGGACTAGCGACCACAGATACGCAGTATTTT.

The rearrangement joins TRBV20-1 to TRBJ1-2; D gene uncertain. V gave up 6 bases and J gave up 9 bases, with 14 bases separating them. CDR1 is DFQATT, CDR2 SNEGSKA, per germline (reference sequence). The CDR3 covers 11 residues. The CDR3: CSARTATRYTF. In nucleotides, the CDR3 is TGCAGTGCCCGGACTGCGACTCGCTACACCTTC.